The 17 T cell receptor beta chains below were found in one sample sequenced in a study of blood T cell repertoires in COVID-19. TCRdb keeps only in-frame clones here, not all; method: immunoSEQ multiplex PCR. The sample lists 73,000 or so clones; around 82% were seen once. The sequencing input was peripheral blood. The source of these receptors is an older woman with acute or convalescent COVID-19.

This clone was seen a few times. A junction boundary mismatches the germline segment, possibly from a read error. The chain employs TRBV19 and TRBJ1-6; weak D call: TRBD1 (5 bases). The CDR3 has 14 amino acids. Germline CDR1 reads LNHDA; CDR2 reads SQIVND (reference sequence). In DNA, the CDR3 is TGTGCCAGTAGTCCGGGGACGGGGGGTTCAGCCCTCCACTTT. This codes for CASSPGTGGSALHF.

The chain couples TRBV12-3 or TRBV12-4 to TRBJ2-1; 7 nucleotides agree with TRBD1. The CDR3 length is 13 residues. V dropped 3 bases and J dropped 4; count of bases not matched to a gene: 0. As DNA, the CDR3 is TGTGCCAGCAGTTTGGGACAGTACAATGAGCAGTTCTTC. The encoded protein is CASSLGQYNEQFF.

This clone was seen at least ten times. The sample carries other DNA sequences with the same CDR3. The chain is built from TRBV6-5 and TRBJ1-1; TRBD1 might be the D (6 bases). The CDR3 runs to 11 residues. The V and J ends lost 5 bases and 5 bases respectively, with 6 bases between them. The germline CDR1 and CDR2 sequences are MNHEY and SVGAGI. The DNA of the CDR3 is TGTGCCAGCAGTAGGGGGACTGAAGCTTTCTTT. Its translation: CASSRGTEAFF.

The genes are TRBV15 and TRBJ2-3; TRBD2 matches at 10 bases. Germline-derived CDR1 and CDR2 are LNHNV and YYDKDF (reference sequence). The junction had 5 bases not matched to a gene; V was cut back by 5 bases and J by 3 bases. The CDR3 length is 15 residues. DNA of the CDR3: TGTGCCACCAGCCAACTAGCGGGGAGGACAGATACGCAGTATTTT. It translates to CATSQLAGRTDTQYF. Full variable domain (rest looked up from reference TRBV15 and TRBJ2-3): DAMVIQNPRYQVTQFGKPVTLSCSQTLNHNVMYWYQQKSSQAPKLLFHYYDKDFNNEADTPDNFQSRRPNTSFCFLDIRSPGLGDTAMYLCATSQLAGRTDTQYFGPGTRLTVL.

This clone is a singleton in its sample. The CDR3 nucleotides are TGTGCCAGCAGGACTAGGGCTCCCTGGGAGCAGTACTTC. Its protein product is CASRTRAPWEQYF. The chain has TRBV2 and TRBJ2-7, with TRBD2 as a possible D gene (6 bases). Germline loops: CDR1 SNHLY, CDR2 FYNNEI. V was clipped by 6 bases and J by 7 bases, with 16 bases between them. The length of the CDR3 is 13 residues.

The sample holds one count of this clone. CDR3 loop: CASSPANRASEQYF. The CDR3 DNA follows: TGCGCCAGCAGCCCCGCCAATCGAGCCTCCGAGCAGTACTTC. The V gene is TRBV5-1, the J gene TRBJ2-7; no clear D gene. This CDR3 spans 14 amino acids. Trimming took 4 bases from V and 6 from J, leaving 17 bases between them. Germline values: CDR1 SGHRS, CDR2 YFSETQ.

The DNA for the CDR3 is TGTGCCAGCTCACCCCCCACAGGCGGGAACATAAAAAATGGCTACACCTTC. Its protein product is CASSPPTGGNIKNGYTF. This sequence joins TRBV18 and TRBJ1-2, with D perhaps TRBD1 (5 bases). CDR1 is KGHSH, CDR2 LQKENI, per germline. CDR3 length: 17 residues. Trimming pared 3 bases from V and 6 bases from J, leaving 23 bases between.

The CDR3 bases are TGCGCCAGCAGCATCGGGGGAACTAATGAAAAACTGTTTTTT. This codes for CASSIGGTNEKLFF. V and J are TRBV5-1 and TRBJ1-4; D possibly corresponds to TRBD1 (5 bases). This CDR3 comprises 14 residues. CDR1 SGHRS and CDR2 YFSETQ come from the germline V gene. V lost 4 bases, J lost 1 base, and 8 bases lay in between.

The chain uses TRBV30 and TRBJ1-1, with 10 positions matching TRBD1. J gave up 10 bases and V 0 bases, and 2 bases lay outside the gene matches. The CDR3 has 12 amino acids. Germline V gene lookup returns CDR1 GTSNPN and CDR2 SVGIG (reference sequence). The CDR3 loop reads CAWSVGQGTAFF. The DNA of the CDR3 is TGTGCCTGGAGTGTGGGACAGGGGACAGCTTTCTTT.

About this clone itself: One junction end does not reproduce the germline sequence, and a read error may be involved. This sample includes further DNA sequences coding for the same CDR3. V and J are TRBV4-1 and TRBJ2-2, with TRBD2 matching 8 bases. Germline lookup yields CDR1 MGHRA and CDR2 YSYEKL. This CDR3 has 15 amino acids. The CDR3 loop is CASSQAGANTGELFF. In DNA form, the CDR3 reads TGCGCCAGCAGTCAAGCGGGGGCGAACACCGGGGAGCTGTTTTTT.

This clone was found once. V gene TRBV24-1 combines with J gene TRBJ2-7; D remains unclear. Germline-derived CDR1 and CDR2 are KGHDR and SFDVKD. V was trimmed by 5 bases and J by 3 bases, leaving 10 bases between them. The CDR3 runs 13 residues. CDR3 DNA: TGTGCCACCAGTGGAGATCCCCACTACGAGCAGTACTTC. Encoded protein: CATSGDPHYEQYF.

This clone was found a few times. The rearrangement joins TRBV6-5 to TRBJ1-1, with 7 bases identical to TRBD1. From germline, CDR1 is MNHEY and CDR2 SVGAGI. V trimming: 4 bases; J trimming: 7 bases; junction bases outside the gene matches: 12. This CDR3 has 15 residues. The CDR3 region has the DNA TGTGCCAGCAGTTCCCATTCAGGGGGATCCCTTGAAGCTTTCTTT. It yields the protein CASSSHSGGSLEAFF.

This clone was counted only a few times. This chain connects TRBV7-9 to TRBJ2-1; TRBD2 matches at 10 bases. Germline lookup yields CDR1 SEHNR and CDR2 FQNEAQ (reference sequence). This CDR3 contains 14 residues. V lost 2 bases, J lost 7 bases, and 2 bases stayed unmatched. The CDR3 bases are TGTGCCAGCAGCTTAAGCGGGGGGGCTAATGAGCAGTTCTTC. Its protein is CASSLSGGANEQFF.

This chain connects TRBV4-2 to TRBJ1-4; no clear D gene. The CDR3 runs to 15 residues. Trimming took 1 base from V and 4 from J, leaving 10 bases between them. Looked up from germline, CDR1 is LGHNA and CDR2 is YNFKEQ. CDR3: CASSQGGSFNEKLFF. CDR3 sequence (DNA): TGTGCCAGCAGCCAAGGCGGCAGCTTTAATGAAAAACTGTTTTTT.

The rearrangement links TRBV27 to TRBJ2-6; 10 nucleotides align to TRBD1. The germline V gene encodes CDR1 MNHEY and CDR2 SMNVEV (reference sequence). CDR3 length: 17 residues. The junction had 15 bases not matched to a gene; V was cut back by 4 bases and J by 12 bases. The CDR3 DNA reads as TGTGCCAGCAGTTCCCGAAAGGGGACAGGGGCCCTCTTCGTCCTGACTTTC. Its translation is CASSSRKGTGALFVLTF.

CDR3 DNA: TGTGCCAGCAGCGCCCGGAGGGGGGGGAGCACAGATACGCAGTATTTT. Translation gives CASSARRGGSTDTQYF. The V and J genes are TRBV5-4 and TRBJ2-3, with D perhaps TRBD2 (7 bases). Germline V gene data show CDR1 as SGHNT and CDR2 as YYREEE (reference sequence). Deletions cut 4 bases from V and 0 bases from J, with 15 bases between. This CDR3 is built from 16 residues.

This CDR3 reads CASSLATRDSPYEQYF. The DNA for the CDR3 is TGTGCCAGCAGCTTAGCGACCCGGGACAGCCCCTACGAGCAGTACTTC. The chain has TRBV7-8 and TRBJ2-7; 7 bases map to TRBD1. J gave up 2 bases and V 0 bases, and 7 bases lay outside the gene matches. This CDR3 spans 16 amino acids. Germline V gene lookup returns CDR1 SGHVS and CDR2 FQNEAQ.